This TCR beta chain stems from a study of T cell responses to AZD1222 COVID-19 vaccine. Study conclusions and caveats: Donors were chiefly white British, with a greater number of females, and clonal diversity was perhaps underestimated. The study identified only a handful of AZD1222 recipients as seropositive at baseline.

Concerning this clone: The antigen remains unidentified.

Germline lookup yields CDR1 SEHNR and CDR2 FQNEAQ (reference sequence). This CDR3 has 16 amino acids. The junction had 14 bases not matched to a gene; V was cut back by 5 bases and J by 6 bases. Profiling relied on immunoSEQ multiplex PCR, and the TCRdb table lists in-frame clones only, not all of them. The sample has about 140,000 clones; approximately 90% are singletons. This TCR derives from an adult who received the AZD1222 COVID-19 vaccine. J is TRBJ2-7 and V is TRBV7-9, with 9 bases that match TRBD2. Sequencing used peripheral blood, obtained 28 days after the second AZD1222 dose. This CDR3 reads CASSHTRGLAGIEQYF. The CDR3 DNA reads TGTGCCAGCAGCCATACTCGGGGGCTAGCGGGGATCGAGCAGTACTTC.